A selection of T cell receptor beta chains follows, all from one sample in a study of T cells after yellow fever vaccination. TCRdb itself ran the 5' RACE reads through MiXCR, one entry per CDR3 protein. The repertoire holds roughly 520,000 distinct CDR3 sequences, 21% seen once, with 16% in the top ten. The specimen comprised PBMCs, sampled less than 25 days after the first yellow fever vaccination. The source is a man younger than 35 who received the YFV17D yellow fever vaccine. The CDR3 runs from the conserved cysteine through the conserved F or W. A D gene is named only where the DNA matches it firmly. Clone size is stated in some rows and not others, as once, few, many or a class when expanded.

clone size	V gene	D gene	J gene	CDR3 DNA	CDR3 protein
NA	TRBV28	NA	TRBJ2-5	TGTGCCAGCAGGTCAAGAGAGACCCAGTACTTC	CASRSRETQYF
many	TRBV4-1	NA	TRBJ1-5	TGCGCCAGCAGCCAAGAGGAATGGGGACTTCCCAATCAGCCCCAGCATTTT	CASSQEEWGLPNQPQHF
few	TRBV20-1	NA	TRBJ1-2	TGCAGTGCTAGTGGCGGCAGGGAAGGGGCTGACTATGGCTACACCTTC	CSASGGREGADYGYTF
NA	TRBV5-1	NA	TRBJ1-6	TGCGCCAGCAGATCAGGGACCTCGGGGTCACCCCTCCACTTT	CASRSGTSGSPLHF
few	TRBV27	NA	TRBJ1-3	TGTGCCAGCAGTTTAGGGGTCGGAAACACCATATATTTT	CASSLGVGNTIYF
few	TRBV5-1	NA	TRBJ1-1	TGCGCCAGCACCCTCTCGCTCGGGGGGGCCGGGACTGAAGCTTTCTTT	CASTLSLGGAGTEAFF
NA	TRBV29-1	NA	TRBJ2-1	TGCAGCGTGACCGGGAGTAGAAACCAAAAGAATGAGCAGTTCTTC	CSVTGSRNQKNEQFF
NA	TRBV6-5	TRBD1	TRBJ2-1	TGTGCCAGCAGTTACGGACAGGCGGTTTACAATGAGCAGTTCTTC	CASSYGQAVYNEQFF
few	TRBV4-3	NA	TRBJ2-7	TGCGCCAGCAGCCAAGGACTCGTAGGCGGGGGACACTCCTACGAGCAGTACTTC	CASSQGLVGGGHSYEQYF
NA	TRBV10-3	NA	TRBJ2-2	TGTGCCATCAACGTCGGTCGGGGGTTCGGGGAGCTGTTTTTT	CAINVGRGFGELFF
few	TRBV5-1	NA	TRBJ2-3	TGCGCCAGCAGCCGAAATTCGGGCACAGATACGCAGTATTTT	CASSRNSGTDTQYF
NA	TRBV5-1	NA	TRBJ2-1	TGCGCCAGCAGCTTCAACCGTGGGGGTGGAGCTCGCAATGAGCAGTTCTTC	CASSFNRGGGARNEQFF